This T cell receptor (beta chain) was observed in a study of T cells in Graves' hyperthyroidism and ophthalmopathy. Amplification of TCR beta CDR3 regions used RNA as the template. Primed by the HTBI set, a first-round RT-PCR was run on the TCR CDR3. TCRdb re-analysed the multiplex PCR reads in MiXCR, keeping a single row per CDR3 protein. Here the sample spans around 450,000 distinct CDR3 sequences, around a sixth being singletons. Germline CDR1 reads SGDLS; CDR2 reads YYNGEE. The CDR3 sequence is 13 residues long. V was clipped by 1 base and J by 10 bases, with 12 bases between them. In its sample, this clonotype was seen a few times.

This sequence joins TRBV9 and TRBJ2-1, with no clear D. Sequenced material: blood. The source of this sequence is a woman aged 18-30 years with Graves' hyperthyroidism. The CDR3 sequence: CASSVRRAGEQFF. In DNA, the CDR3 is TGTGCCAGCAGCGTAAGGAGAGCCGGGGAGCAGTTCTTC.